This entry features one TCR beta chain sequence. Its antigen target is currently unknown. Base qualities are not provided; no much larger clone lies one nucleotide away. What this sample's time point label stands for: week 47, end of study. Every vaccine dose consisted of 300 ug of a 20-mer mutant IDH1 peptide in Montanide, administered subcutaneously together with topical imiquimod. Eight vaccinations were administered to patients in weeks 1, 3, 5, 7, 11, 15, 19 and 23, corresponding to visits V03 through V10. The donors had newly diagnosed IDH1-mutant astrocytomas of WHO grade 3 or 4 that showed loss of nuclear ATRX. The samples were drawn from NOA16, a multicentre, single-arm, open-label phase I trial in Germany that tested a mutant IDH1 peptide vaccine in humans for the first time. Genomic DNA for TCRB sequencing was extracted from EDTA blood using the DNeasy Blood and Tissue Kit. V lost 5 bases and J lost 4 bases; the stretch between them is 11 bases long. Looking up the germline V gene yields CDR1 SGHTA and CDR2 FQGNSA. The CDR3, cysteine through phenylalanine, is 13 amino acids long. The DNA shown is the 39-base CDR3, in frame from base 1.

Library prep was done by the immunoSEQ multiplex PCR assay. Rearranged TCR beta chain sequences were amplified with the hsTCRB Kit following the manufacturer's protocol. TCRB libraries were sequenced on an Illumina MiSeq. On the study's bioinformatics: Demultiplexing, trimming and gene mapping were performed with the kit vendor's proprietary platform. In TCRdb, the immuneACCESS table is reduced to in-frame sequences with V and J assigned. These tables do not hold every clone; where another copy was compared, an unresolved V gene accounts for under half, and the others remain unexplained. V and J calls and clone size are as listed in that table; D and trimming were resolved from the DNA. The sample table holds around 84,000 clones, of which about 81% were seen once. The top ten clones comprise roughly 5.6% of the sample. This entry belongs to a study of a mutant IDH1 vaccine in newly diagnosed glioma (dated by TCRdb to the early 2020s). For the wider study: Vaccination began 4-6 weeks after radiotherapy alone, or alongside temozolomide cycles in the chemotherapy-containing groups. Of the 30 or so patients who were treated, around 60% were male and roughly 38% were female, and the mean age was approximately 40 years. Prior to enrollment, patients had been given standard therapy consisting of radiotherapy alone, temozolomide alone, or radiochemotherapy with temozolomide, with the combination given to most patients. Visit V12 was the week-35 safety follow-up and visit V13 was the week-47 end of study. Six visits were used for peripheral blood collection: V03 (baseline), V05, V07, V10, V12 and V13. For exploratory analyses, around 23 treated patients had longitudinal TCRB deep sequencing done wherever samples were available.

What the study reported, not specific to this receptor: No apparent relationship was observed between pseudoprogression and alterations in the top peripheral T cell clonotypes detected by TCRB sequencing. The authors stated that sample limitations prevented analyses of patient blood samples from being reproduced. Vaccine-induced immune responses across multiple MHC alleles were detected in over 85% of patients. Availability determined which PBMC samples were chosen for TCRB deep sequencing.

The chain is encoded by TRBV7-2 joined to TRBJ1-2, with the D gene too uncertain to name. The receptor comes from a man between 40 and 49 years old with glioma. Sequenced material: PBMCs, taken from a glioma patient whose treatment included an IDH1 peptide vaccine. The CDR3: CASSQVVTYGYTF. The bases are TGTGCCAGCAGCCAAGTCGTTACCTATGGCTACACCTTC.